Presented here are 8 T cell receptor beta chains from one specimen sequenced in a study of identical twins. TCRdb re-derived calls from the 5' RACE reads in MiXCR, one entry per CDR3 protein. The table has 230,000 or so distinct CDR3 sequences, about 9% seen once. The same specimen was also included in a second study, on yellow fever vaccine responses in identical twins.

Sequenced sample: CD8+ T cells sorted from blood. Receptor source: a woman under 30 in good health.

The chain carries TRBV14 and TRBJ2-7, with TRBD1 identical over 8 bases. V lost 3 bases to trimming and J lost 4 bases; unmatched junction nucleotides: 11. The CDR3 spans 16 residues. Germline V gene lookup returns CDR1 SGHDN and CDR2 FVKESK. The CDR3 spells CASSHGGQGHWYEQYF. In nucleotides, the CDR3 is TGTGCCAGCAGCCATGGCGGACAGGGACATTGGTACGAGCAGTACTTC.

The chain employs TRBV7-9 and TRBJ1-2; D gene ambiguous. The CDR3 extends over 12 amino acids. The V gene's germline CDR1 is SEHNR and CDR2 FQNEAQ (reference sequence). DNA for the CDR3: TGTGCGGGCGAAGGACTTCTCTATGGCTACACCTTC. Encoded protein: CAGEGLLYGYTF.

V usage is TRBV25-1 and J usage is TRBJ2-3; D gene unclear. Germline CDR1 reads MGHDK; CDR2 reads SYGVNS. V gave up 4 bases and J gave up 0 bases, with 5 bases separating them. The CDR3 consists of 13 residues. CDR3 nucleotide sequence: TGTGCCAGCAGTGTAGCAAGCACAGATACGCAGTATTTT. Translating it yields CASSVASTDTQYF.

The CDR3 nucleotides read TGCAGCCCCTGGGACTGGAACACTGAAGCTTTCTTT. Protein: CSPWDWNTEAFF. This rearrangement joins TRBV29-1 to TRBJ1-1; D perhaps matches TRBD1 (5 bases). Germline CDR1 reads SQVTM; CDR2 reads ANQGSEA. The CDR3 totals 12 residues. Trimming cost V 8 bases and J 1 base, with 11 bases left between them.

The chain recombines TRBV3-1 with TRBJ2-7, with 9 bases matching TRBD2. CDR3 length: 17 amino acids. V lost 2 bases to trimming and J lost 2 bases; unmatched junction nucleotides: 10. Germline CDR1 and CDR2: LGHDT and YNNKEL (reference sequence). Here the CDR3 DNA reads TGTGCCAGCAGCCAACTCAAGAGCGGGGGGTGGCCCTACGAGCAGTACTTC. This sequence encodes CASSQLKSGGWPYEQYF.

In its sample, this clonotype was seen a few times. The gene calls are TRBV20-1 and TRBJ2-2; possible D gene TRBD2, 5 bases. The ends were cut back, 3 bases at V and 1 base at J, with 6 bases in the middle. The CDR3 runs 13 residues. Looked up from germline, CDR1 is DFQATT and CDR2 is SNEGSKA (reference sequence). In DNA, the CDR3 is TGCAGTGCTAGCGGGAAGAACACCGGGGAGCTGTTTTTT. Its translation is CSASGKNTGELFF.

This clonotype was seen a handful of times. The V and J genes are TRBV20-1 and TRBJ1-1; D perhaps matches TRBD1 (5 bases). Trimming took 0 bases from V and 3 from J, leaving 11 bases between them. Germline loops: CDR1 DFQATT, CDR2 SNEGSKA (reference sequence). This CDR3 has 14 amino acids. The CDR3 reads CSARDPMGDTEAFF. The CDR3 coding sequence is TGCAGTGCTAGAGATCCGATGGGGGACACTGAAGCTTTCTTT.

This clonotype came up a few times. The DNA for the CDR3 is TGTGCCAGCAGCTTTTCGTCGACAGAATCCACCTACGAGCAGTACTTC. Protein product: CASSFSSTESTYEQYF. The chain employs TRBV7-9 and TRBJ2-7; TRBD1 is a possible D gene (5 bases). Deletions cut 3 bases from V and 2 bases from J, with 17 bases between. The CDR3 is 16 amino acids. From germline, CDR1 is SEHNR and CDR2 FQNEAQ (reference sequence).